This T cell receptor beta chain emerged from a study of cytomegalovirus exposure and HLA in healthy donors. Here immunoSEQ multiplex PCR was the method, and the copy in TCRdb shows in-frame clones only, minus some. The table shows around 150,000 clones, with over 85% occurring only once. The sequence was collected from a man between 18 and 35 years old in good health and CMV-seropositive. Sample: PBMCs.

The CDR3 nucleotides read TGTGCCAGCAGTGCCCCGGGACTAGCGACAGATACGCAGTATTTT. It codes for CASSAPGLATDTQYF. The V call is TRBV25-1, the J call TRBJ2-3; TRBD2 matches at 10 bases. This CDR3 is 15 amino acids long. The junction had 4 bases not matched to a gene; V was cut back by 4 bases and J by 3 bases. Looked up from germline, CDR1 is MGHDK and CDR2 is SYGVNS.